This entry concerns a single T cell receptor (beta chain). This sample stems from a study of blood T cell repertoires in COVID-19. Study-wide context: From the United States, Italy and Spain came samples of acute and convalescent COVID-19.

As originally analysed: Estimated nucleated cell counts came from reference gene primer amplification. TCRdb keeps only in-frame clones here, not all; method: immunoSEQ multiplex PCR. Clone size and the V and J calls come from that table; the DNA yielded D and trimming. The sample shows approximately 71,000 clones, around 79% of them seen only once. Germline CDR1 MGHRA, CDR2 YSYEKL. The CDR3 runs 19 residues. Trimming removed 0 bases from V and 0 bases from J, with 15 bases in between. This chain connects TRBV4-1 to TRBJ2-6; tentative D call: TRBD1 (5 bases). This TCR came from a man aged 55-75 years with active or convalescent COVID-19. Sample: peripheral blood. CDR3 nucleotides: TGCGCCAGCAGCCAAGATGCCCCGGACACGCACTCTGGGGCCAACGTCCTGACTTTC. Its protein product is CASSQDAPDTHSGANVLTF.